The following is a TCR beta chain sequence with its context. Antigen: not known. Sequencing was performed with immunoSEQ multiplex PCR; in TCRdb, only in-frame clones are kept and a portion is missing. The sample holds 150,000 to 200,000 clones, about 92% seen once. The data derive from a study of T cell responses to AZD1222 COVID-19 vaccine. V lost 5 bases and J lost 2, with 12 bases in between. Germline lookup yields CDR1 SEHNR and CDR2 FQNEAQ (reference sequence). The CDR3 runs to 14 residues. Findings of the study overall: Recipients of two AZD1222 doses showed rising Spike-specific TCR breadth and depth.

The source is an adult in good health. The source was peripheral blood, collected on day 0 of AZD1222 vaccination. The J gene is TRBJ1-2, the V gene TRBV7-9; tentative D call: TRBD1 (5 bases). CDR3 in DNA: TGTGCCAGCAGCCCCCGGGACGGAAACTATGGCTACACCTTC. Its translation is CASSPRDGNYGYTF.